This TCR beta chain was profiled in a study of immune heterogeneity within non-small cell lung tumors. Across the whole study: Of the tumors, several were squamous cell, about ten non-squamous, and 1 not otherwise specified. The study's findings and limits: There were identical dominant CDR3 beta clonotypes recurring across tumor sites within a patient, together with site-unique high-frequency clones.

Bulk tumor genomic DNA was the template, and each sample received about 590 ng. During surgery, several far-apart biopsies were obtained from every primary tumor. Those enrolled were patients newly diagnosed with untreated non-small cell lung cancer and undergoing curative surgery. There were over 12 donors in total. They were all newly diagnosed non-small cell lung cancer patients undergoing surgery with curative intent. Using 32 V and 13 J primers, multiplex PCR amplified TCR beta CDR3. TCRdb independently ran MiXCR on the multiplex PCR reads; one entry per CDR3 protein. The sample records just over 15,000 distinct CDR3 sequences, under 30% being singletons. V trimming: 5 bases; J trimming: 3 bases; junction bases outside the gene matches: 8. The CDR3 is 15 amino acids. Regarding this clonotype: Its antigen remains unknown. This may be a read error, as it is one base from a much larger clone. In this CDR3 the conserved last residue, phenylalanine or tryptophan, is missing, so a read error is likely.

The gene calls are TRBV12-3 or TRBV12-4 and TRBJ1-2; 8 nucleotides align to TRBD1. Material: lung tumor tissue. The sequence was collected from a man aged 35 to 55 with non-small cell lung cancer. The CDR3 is CASSLGQGSYYGYTL. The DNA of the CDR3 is TGTGCCAGCAGTCTTGGACAGGGCTCTTACTATGGCTACACCTTA.